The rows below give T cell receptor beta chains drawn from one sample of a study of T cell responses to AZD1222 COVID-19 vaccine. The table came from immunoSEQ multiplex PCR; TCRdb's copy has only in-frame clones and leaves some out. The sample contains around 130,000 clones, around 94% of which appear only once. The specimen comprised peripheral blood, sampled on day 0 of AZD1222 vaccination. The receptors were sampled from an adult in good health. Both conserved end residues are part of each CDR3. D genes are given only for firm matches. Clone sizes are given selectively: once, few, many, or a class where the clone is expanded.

CDR3 DNA: TGCAGCGTTGGTGGGGACAGGGGGCGTTTGGGAGAGACCCAGTACTTC
CDR3 protein: CSVGGDRGRLGETQYF
J gene: TRBJ2-5
D gene: TRBD1
clone size: NA
V gene: TRBV29-1

CDR3 DNA: TGTGCCTGGAGTGTGGAGGGCTATGGCTACACCTTC
CDR3 protein: CAWSVEGYGYTF
J gene: TRBJ1-2
D gene: NA
clone size: NA
V gene: TRBV30

CDR3 DNA: TGTGCCAGCAGCTACTCAACAGGGGAAGGAAATGAGCAGTTCTTC
CDR3 protein: CASSYSTGEGNEQFF
J gene: TRBJ2-1
D gene: TRBD1
clone size: NA
V gene: TRBV11-1

CDR3 DNA: TGCAGCGTTGAAGTGTCAGGAGTGGCTAATGAGCAGTTCTTC
CDR3 protein: CSVEVSGVANEQFF
J gene: TRBJ2-1
D gene: NA
clone size: NA
V gene: TRBV29-1

CDR3 DNA: TGTGCCAGCAGCCAAGATAGCCAAGGGGCGACAGATACGCAGTATTTT
CDR3 protein: CASSQDSQGATDTQYF
J gene: TRBJ2-3
D gene: NA
clone size: NA
V gene: TRBV3-1/TRBV3-2

CDR3 DNA: TGCGCCAGCAGTCCACAAGGGTCCTCAAGGCCCCAGAAACAAGAGACCCAGTACTTC
CDR3 protein: CASSPQGSSRPQKQETQYF
J gene: TRBJ2-5
D gene: NA
clone size: NA
V gene: TRBV23-1

CDR3 DNA: TGTGCCTGGAGTCCTTTGGGGGCGACCTACAATGAGCAGTTCTTC
CDR3 protein: CAWSPLGATYNEQFF
J gene: TRBJ2-1
D gene: NA
clone size: NA
V gene: TRBV30

CDR3 DNA: TGTGCCAGCAGCGCCTCGGGACAAAAGACCGGGGAGCTGTTTTTT
CDR3 protein: CASSASGQKTGELFF
J gene: TRBJ2-2
D gene: NA
clone size: NA
V gene: TRBV9

CDR3 DNA: TGTGCCAGCAGCGTCGGGACCGGGACAGGGACAGATACGCAGTATTTT
CDR3 protein: CASSVGTGTGTDTQYF
J gene: TRBJ2-3
D gene: TRBD1
clone size: NA
V gene: TRBV9

CDR3 DNA: TGTGCCAGCAGCTTAGACCCAGGGGGGCGGGAGTCGTATGAGACCCAGTACTTC
CDR3 protein: CASSLDPGGRESYETQYF
J gene: TRBJ2-5
D gene: NA
clone size: NA
V gene: TRBV7-2

CDR3 DNA: TGTGCCAGCAGTGTACTAGCGGGAGTCAACGAGCAGTACTTC
CDR3 protein: CASSVLAGVNEQYF
J gene: TRBJ2-7
D gene: TRBD2
clone size: once
V gene: TRBV27

CDR3 DNA: TGTGCCAGCAGTAGACAGGGTGGGGAGCAGTTCTTC
CDR3 protein: CASSRQGGEQFF
J gene: TRBJ2-1
D gene: TRBD1
clone size: NA
V gene: TRBV25-1

CDR3 DNA: TGTGCCAGCAGCCAAGGGGGGACAGGGAAGCAGTTCTTC
CDR3 protein: CASSQGGTGKQFF
J gene: TRBJ2-1
D gene: TRBD1
clone size: NA
V gene: TRBV4-2

CDR3 DNA: TGTGCCAGCAGCTTAAGTTCAGGGGTTCGGTACGAGCAGTACTTC
CDR3 protein: CASSLSSGVRYEQYF
J gene: TRBJ2-7
D gene: NA
clone size: NA
V gene: TRBV11-2

CDR3 DNA: TGTGCCAGCAGCTTGGGAGCGGACAGGGATGATGAAAAACTGTTTTTT
CDR3 protein: CASSLGADRDDEKLFF
J gene: TRBJ1-4
D gene: TRBD1
clone size: NA
V gene: TRBV5-4

CDR3 DNA: TGCGCCAGCAGCCTACAGCAGAGGTGGGACTACGAGCAGTACTTC
CDR3 protein: CASSLQQRWDYEQYF
J gene: TRBJ2-7
D gene: NA
clone size: NA
V gene: TRBV4-1

CDR3 DNA: TGCAGCGTGAGACGGACAGGGGACACTGAAGCTTTCTTT
CDR3 protein: CSVRRTGDTEAFF
J gene: TRBJ1-1
D gene: TRBD1
clone size: NA
V gene: TRBV29-1

CDR3 DNA: TGTGCCAGCAGTTCCTCGGGCGAGGTTGGTGAAAAACTGTTTTTT
CDR3 protein: CASSSSGEVGEKLFF
J gene: TRBJ1-4
D gene: NA
clone size: NA
V gene: TRBV28

CDR3 DNA: TGCAGCGTTGTACGCGGTGGCGCCTACAATGAGCAGTTCTTC
CDR3 protein: CSVVRGGAYNEQFF
J gene: TRBJ2-1
D gene: NA
clone size: NA
V gene: TRBV29-1

CDR3 DNA: TGTGCTAGTGGTTTGGTCCCTGACGGGACTAGCGTGACAGATACGCAGTATTTT
CDR3 protein: CASGLVPDGTSVTDTQYF
J gene: TRBJ2-3
D gene: TRBD2
clone size: NA
V gene: TRBV12-5

CDR3 DNA: TGTGCCAGCAGCCCTTATTCTAGCGCCGAGCGGTCCTACAATGAGCAGTTCTTC
CDR3 protein: CASSPYSSAERSYNEQFF
J gene: TRBJ2-1
D gene: NA
clone size: NA
V gene: TRBV9

CDR3 DNA: TGTGCCAGCAGTTACGAACAGGGCGCTGGCTATGGCTACACCTTC
CDR3 protein: CASSYEQGAGYGYTF
J gene: TRBJ1-2
D gene: NA
clone size: NA
V gene: TRBV6-5

CDR3 DNA: TGCGCCAGCAGCTTGAGCCCAACCTATGGCTACACCTTC
CDR3 protein: CASSLSPTYGYTF
J gene: TRBJ1-2
D gene: NA
clone size: NA
V gene: TRBV5-1

CDR3 DNA: TGTGCCAGCAGCGTAGAGTCCAATCAGCCCCAGCATTTT
CDR3 protein: CASSVESNQPQHF
J gene: TRBJ1-5
D gene: NA
clone size: once
V gene: TRBV9

CDR3 DNA: TGTGCCAGCAGTTACTCGAGGACTAGCGGGAGGGCTGAGTACTTC
CDR3 protein: CASSYSRTSGRAEYF
J gene: TRBJ2-7
D gene: TRBD2
clone size: once
V gene: TRBV6-5

CDR3 DNA: TGTGCTAGTGGGGGCACAGCCGCTGGGACTGAAGCTTTCTTT
CDR3 protein: CASGGTAAGTEAFF
J gene: TRBJ1-1
D gene: NA
clone size: few
V gene: TRBV12-5

CDR3 DNA: TGTGCCAGCAGCTCCCCCCCCCTCTCCTACAATGAGCAGTTCTTC
CDR3 protein: CASSSPPLSYNEQFF
J gene: TRBJ2-1
D gene: NA
clone size: NA
V gene: TRBV5-4

CDR3 DNA: TGTGCCAGCAGCTTAAACAGGGTGGGCACCGGGGAGCTGTTTTTT
CDR3 protein: CASSLNRVGTGELFF
J gene: TRBJ2-2
D gene: NA
clone size: NA
V gene: TRBV7-2

CDR3 DNA: TGTGCCAGCAGCACCTCGACAGGGATTAACACTGAAGCTTTCTTT
CDR3 protein: CASSTSTGINTEAFF
J gene: TRBJ1-1
D gene: TRBD1
clone size: NA
V gene: TRBV2

CDR3 DNA: TGTGCCAGCTCACCGCCTAGCGACACTGAGCAGTTCTTC
CDR3 protein: CASSPPSDTEQFF
J gene: TRBJ2-1
D gene: NA
clone size: NA
V gene: TRBV18

CDR3 DNA: TGTGCCAGCAGAGCGGACGGGTACGAGCAGTACTTC
CDR3 protein: CASRADGYEQYF
J gene: TRBJ2-7
D gene: NA
clone size: NA
V gene: TRBV7-2

CDR3 DNA: TGTGCCAGCTCACCAGGGTTGGGACAAGGCTCCGAGCAGTACTTC
CDR3 protein: CASSPGLGQGSEQYF
J gene: TRBJ2-7
D gene: NA
clone size: NA
V gene: TRBV18

CDR3 DNA: TGTGCCAGCATTGGCGGGAGCGTGAATGAGCAGTTCTTC
CDR3 protein: CASIGGSVNEQFF
J gene: TRBJ2-1
D gene: TRBD2
clone size: NA
V gene: TRBV12-3/TRBV12-4

CDR3 DNA: TGTGCCAGCTCACCACCGGCAGGGAGGATCAACTATGGCTACACCTTC
CDR3 protein: CASSPPAGRINYGYTF
J gene: TRBJ1-2
D gene: NA
clone size: NA
V gene: TRBV18

CDR3 DNA: TGTGCCAGCAGCCAAGGGGGCATCTATGGCTACACCTTC
CDR3 protein: CASSQGGIYGYTF
J gene: TRBJ1-2
D gene: NA
clone size: NA
V gene: TRBV3-1/TRBV3-2

CDR3 DNA: TGTGCCAGCAGCGGACAGGGCAATCAGCCCCAGCATTTT
CDR3 protein: CASSGQGNQPQHF
J gene: TRBJ1-5
D gene: TRBD1
clone size: NA
V gene: TRBV2

CDR3 DNA: TGTGCCAGCAGCCAAGGTTATGGGGCCCATGAAGCTTTCTTT
CDR3 protein: CASSQGYGAHEAFF
J gene: TRBJ1-1
D gene: NA
clone size: NA
V gene: TRBV3-1/TRBV3-2

CDR3 DNA: TGCGCCAGCAGCGTGGGGGACGGGCCACCACACCCTGAAGCTTTCTTT
CDR3 protein: CASSVGDGPPHPEAFF
J gene: TRBJ1-1
D gene: NA
clone size: once
V gene: TRBV5-1

CDR3 DNA: TGTGCCAGCAGCTTAGGGCAAGGACTTAGCTACGAGCAGTACTTC
CDR3 protein: CASSLGQGLSYEQYF
J gene: TRBJ2-7
D gene: NA
clone size: NA
V gene: TRBV11-3

CDR3 DNA: TGTGCCAGCTCAGCCTTGGACAGGGGAAACTATGGCTACACCTTC
CDR3 protein: CASSALDRGNYGYTF
J gene: TRBJ1-2
D gene: TRBD1
clone size: once
V gene: TRBV18

CDR3 DNA: TGCGCCAGCAGTGAGTTTGAGACCCAGTACTTC
CDR3 protein: CASSEFETQYF
J gene: TRBJ2-5
D gene: NA
clone size: NA
V gene: TRBV10-1